These T cell receptor beta chains were read from a single sample in a study of T cell responses to AZD1222 COVID-19 vaccine. TCRdb keeps only in-frame clones here, not all; method: immunoSEQ multiplex PCR. The repertoire holds about 120,000 clones, with 88% as singletons. The input for sequencing was peripheral blood, taken on day 0 of MenACWY control vaccination. Receptors were obtained from an adult in good health. Each CDR3 is given with its conserved first and last residue. The D gene is left open where the match is weak.

d_gene	v_gene	j_gene	CDR3aa	CDR3nt
NA	TRBV19	TRBJ1-2	CASRSGGATYGYTF	TGTGCCAGTAGATCCGGGGGTGCGACCTATGGCTACACCTTC
NA	TRBV6-5	TRBJ2-7	CASSRGGTAYEQYF	TGTGCCAGCAGTCGGGGCGGGACGGCCTACGAGCAGTACTTC
NA	TRBV3-1/TRBV3-2	TRBJ2-7	CASSHIYEQYF	TGTGCCAGCAGCCATATCTACGAGCAGTACTTC
TRBD2	TRBV3-1/TRBV3-2	TRBJ2-2	CASSRNPGLAIAGELFF	TGTGCCAGCAGCCGAAATCCGGGACTAGCGATCGCCGGGGAGCTGTTTTTT
NA	TRBV2	TRBJ2-4	CASSARQTLAKNIQYF	TGTGCCAGCAGCGCGAGACAGACCCTAGCCAAAAACATTCAGTACTTC
NA	TRBV6-4	TRBJ2-3	CASSELAGQTTDTQYF	TGTGCCAGCAGTGAACTAGCCGGCCAAACAACAGATACGCAGTATTTT
TRBD2	TRBV25-1	TRBJ2-6	CASRAGVPGANVLTF	TGTGCCAGCAGAGCGGGAGTCCCCGGGGCCAACGTCCTGACTTTC
TRBD1	TRBV28	TRBJ2-7	CASSPDRYEQYF	TGTGCCAGCAGCCCGGACAGGTACGAGCAGTACTTC
TRBD1	TRBV28	TRBJ2-3	CASSGTGDSVLLSTDTQYF	TGTGCCAGCAGCGGGACCGGGGACAGTGTACTTCTAAGCACAGATACGCAGTATTTT
NA	TRBV28	TRBJ1-2	CASSVVPVDGYTF	TGTGCCAGCAGTGTGGTTCCGGTCGACGGCTACACCTTC
NA	TRBV4-1	TRBJ2-7	CASSPRQVPYEQYF	TGCGCCAGCAGCCCCAGACAGGTCCCCTACGAGCAGTACTTC
TRBD1	TRBV19	TRBJ2-7	CASSNPLTGNEQYF	TGTGCCAGTAGTAACCCGCTGACAGGGAACGAGCAGTACTTC
NA	TRBV2	TRBJ1-1	CARASITPEAFF	TGTGCCAGAGCCTCTATCACACCTGAAGCTTTCTTT
TRBD2	TRBV28	TRBJ2-3	CASSETSGGTDTQYF	TGTGCCAGCAGTGAGACTAGCGGAGGCACAGATACGCAGTATTTT
TRBD1	TRBV2	TRBJ1-4	CASTGQGAVREKLFF	TGTGCCAGCACAGGACAGGGGGCAGTTCGGGAAAAACTGTTTTTT